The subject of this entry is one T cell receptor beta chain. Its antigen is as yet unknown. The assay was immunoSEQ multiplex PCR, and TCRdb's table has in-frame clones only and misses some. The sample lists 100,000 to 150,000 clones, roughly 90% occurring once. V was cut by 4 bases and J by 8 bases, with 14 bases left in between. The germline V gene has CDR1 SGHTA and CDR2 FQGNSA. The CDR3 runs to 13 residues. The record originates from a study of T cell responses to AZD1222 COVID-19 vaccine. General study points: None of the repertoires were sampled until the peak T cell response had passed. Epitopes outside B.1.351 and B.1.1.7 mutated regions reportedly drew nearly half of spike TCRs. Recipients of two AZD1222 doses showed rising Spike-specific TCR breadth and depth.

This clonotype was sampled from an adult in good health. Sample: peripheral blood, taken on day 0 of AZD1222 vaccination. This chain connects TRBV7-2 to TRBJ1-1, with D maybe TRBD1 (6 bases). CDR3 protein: CASSSTGTLEAFF. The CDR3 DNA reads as TGTGCCAGCAGCTCTACAGGGACTTTAGAAGCTTTCTTT.